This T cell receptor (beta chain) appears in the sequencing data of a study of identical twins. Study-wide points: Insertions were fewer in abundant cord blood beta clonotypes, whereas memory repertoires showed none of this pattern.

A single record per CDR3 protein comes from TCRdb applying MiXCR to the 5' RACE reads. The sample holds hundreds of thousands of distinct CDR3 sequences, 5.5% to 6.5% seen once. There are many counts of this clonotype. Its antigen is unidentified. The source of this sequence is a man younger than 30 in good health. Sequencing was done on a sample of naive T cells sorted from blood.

In nucleotides, the CDR3 is TGTGCCAGCAGACCTGGGGGGGATACGCAGTATTTT. Translating gives CASRPGGDTQYF. The V and J genes are TRBV6-2 or TRBV6-3 and TRBJ2-3; D perhaps matches TRBD2 (6 bases). CDR1 is MNHEY and CDR2 is SVGEGT in the germline V gene. CDR3 size: 12 residues. V was cut by 6 bases and J by 6 bases, with 10 bases left in between.